The text below deals with one T cell receptor (beta chain). Its target is not known. CDR1 and CDR2 from the germline V gene are SGHTS and YDEGEE. The CDR3 has 11 residues. Trimming removed 4 bases from V and 12 bases from J, with 10 bases in between. The PCR was carried out with 60 Vbeta primers and 13 Jbeta primers. Profiled with immunoSEQ multiplex PCR; TCRdb holds only in-frame clones, not every one. The data hold some 130,000 clones, with 75% to 80% observed a single time. This sample stems from a study of cytomegalovirus exposure and HLA in healthy donors. Regarding the study as a whole: As immune exposure information, only CMV serostatus was available.

Sample: PBMCs. The chain has TRBV5-8 and TRBJ1-4; the D gene is possibly TRBD1 (5 bases). The receptor's source is a male donor in good health and CMV-seronegative. CDR3 amino acids: CASSRGLELFF. Here the CDR3 DNA reads TGTGCCAGCAGCCGGGGGTTGGAACTGTTTTTT. The whole variable domain, filled in from reference TRBV5-8 and TRBJ1-4, reads EAGVTQSPTHLIKTRGQQATLRCSPISGHTSVYWYQQALGLGLQFLLWYDEGEERNRGNFPPRFSGRQFPNYSSELNVNALELEDSALYLCASSRGLELFFGSGTQLSVL.